Below, 7 T cell receptor beta chains from the same sample are listed, as sequenced in a study of metastatic and nonmetastatic thyroid tumors (dated by TCRdb to 2020 to 2022). Library preparation employed PCR. The sequencer was an Illumina HiSeq 4000. TCRdb cleaned the public reads at Q25 with fastp, built clones with MiXCR and kept in-frame beta chains. For this sample the table gives roughly 39,000 clones, of which about 45% were detected only once. In total, the top ten clones hold 24% of the sample. No patient had received any treatment before thyroid surgery. What was sequenced was tumor tissue. The receptor source for this set is a male donor with papillary thyroid cancer or a benign thyroid nodule (not recorded which). Some clones in this sample may be carry-over from other donors' samples.

The chain is built from TRBV18 and TRBJ1-2, with a possible D match to TRBD1 (5 bases). Germline V gives CDR1 KGHSH, CDR2 LQKENI. This CDR3 has 13 residues. The germline V and J ends were trimmed by 6 bases and 8 bases, with 16 bases remaining between them. CDR3 sequence reads: CASSVDGGYGYTF. CDR3 nucleotides: TGTGCCAGCTCCGTAGACGGGGGATACGGCTACACCTTC. Full variable domain (missing parts from reference TRBV18 and TRBJ1-2): NAGVMQNPRHLVRRRGQEARLRCSPMKGHSHVYWYRQLPEEGLKFMVYLQKENIIDESGMPKERFSAEFPKEGPSILRIQQVVRGDSAAYFCASSVDGGYGYTFGSGTRLTVV.

The chain joins TRBV10-1 to TRBJ2-3; no firm D call. CDR3 length equals 17 residues. Per germline, CDR1 WNHNN and CDR2 SYGVQD (reference sequence). V lost 6 bases and J 4 bases, leaving 23 bases between the germline ends. The chain's CDR3 is CASSDGLWGWSADTQYF. The CDR3 nucleotides read TGCGCCAGCAGCGACGGTTTATGGGGATGGAGTGCAGATACGCAGTATTTT.

This clone was detected a few times. The chain couples TRBV28 to TRBJ1-2; 12 bases match TRBD1. The CDR3 has 17 residues. The ends lost 6 bases at V and 8 bases at J; junction bases unmatched: 16. Germline V gene sequence: CDR1 MDHEN, CDR2 SYDVKM. The CDR3 sequence is CASRSSGTGGARWGYTF. The CDR3 DNA reads TGTGCCAGCAGGTCGTCCGGGACAGGGGGCGCGCGTTGGGGCTACACCTTC.

This chain joins TRBV6-5 and TRBJ1-6, with no clear D. V lost 2 bases and J 14 bases, leaving 10 bases between the germline ends. This CDR3 comprises 12 residues. Germline lookup yields CDR1 MNHEY and CDR2 SVGAGI. Here the CDR3 DNA reads TGTGCCAGCAGTTACGGGGAACCCGCCCTCCACTTT. Amino acids: CASSYGEPALHF.

This clone was detected only a few times. The chain employs TRBV6-4 and TRBJ2-2, with 10 bases fitting TRBD1. Germline loops: CDR1 MRHNA, CDR2 SNTAGT. The CDR3 is 14 residues long. The V gene end was trimmed by 2 bases and the J gene end by 6 bases; junction bases not matched to a gene: 0. The CDR3 loop reads CASSDGQGAGELFF. The CDR3 DNA is TGTGCCAGCAGTGACGGACAGGGGGCCGGGGAGCTGTTTTTT.

V and J are TRBV4-3 and TRBJ2-1; D is ambiguous. The CDR3 totals 15 residues. Trimming removed 2 bases from V and 0 bases from J, with 8 bases in between. In germline, CDR1 is LGHNA, CDR2 YSLEER. Written as DNA, the CDR3 is TGCGCCAGCAGCCAAACTACACACTCCTACAATGAGCAGTTCTTC. Translated, it gives CASSQTTHSYNEQFF.

This chain joins TRBV11-2 and TRBJ1-6, with D perhaps TRBD1 (5 bases). This CDR3 is 15 amino acids long. From germline, CDR1 is SGHAT and CDR2 FQNNGV. Trimming shortened V by 1 base and J by 7 bases, and 11 bases separated the two germline ends. Written as DNA, the CDR3 is TGTGCCAGCAGCTTAGGACCAGGGATCAATTCACCCCTCCACTTT. Protein sequence: CASSLGPGINSPLHF.